Below are 18 T cell receptor beta chains sequenced from a single sample in a study of blood T cell repertoires in COVID-19. Measured with immunoSEQ multiplex PCR; TCRdb has only the in-frame clones, and not every one. The repertoire holds more than 400,000 clones, about nine tenths seen once, with about 0.7% in the top ten. The source material was PBMCs or T cells enriched from blood (not recorded which). These receptors were obtained from a woman aged 18-29 years who had recovered from COVID-19.

The chain links TRBV19 to TRBJ2-2, with TRBD1 matching over 7 bases. The germline gives CDR1 LNHDA, CDR2 SQIVND (reference sequence). With V trimmed by 3 bases and J by 6 bases, 4 bases remained unmatched. The CDR3 spans 14 residues. CDR3 loop: CASSITGEAGELFF. DNA for the CDR3: TGTGCCAGTAGTATTACAGGGGAAGCCGGGGAGCTGTTTTTT.

The chain employs TRBV11-2 and TRBJ1-1; TRBD1 is a possible D gene (5 bases). Trimming pared 7 bases from V and 5 bases from J, leaving 17 bases between. The CDR3 is made up of 14 amino acids. Germline V gene sequence: CDR1 SGHAT, CDR2 FQNNGV. This chain's CDR3 is CASILGGGGTEAFF. The CDR3 DNA sequence: TGTGCCAGCATTCTCGGGGGGGGAGGGACTGAAGCTTTCTTT. Together with reference TRBV11-2 and TRBJ1-1, the CDR3 gives the full variable domain: EAGVAQSPRYKIIEKRQSVAFWCNPISGHATLYWYQQILGQGPKLLIQFQNNGVVDDSQLPKDRFSAERLKGVDSTLKIQPAKLEDSAVYLCASILGGGGTEAFFGQGTRLTVV.

CDR3 nucleotides: TGTGCCAGCAGCTTGGGGGGGGGCACACCTAATGAAAAACTGTTTTTT. This sequence encodes CASSLGGGTPNEKLFF. V and J are TRBV7-8 and TRBJ1-4; maybe TRBD1 (6 bases). CDR1 SGHVS and CDR2 FQNEAQ come from the germline V gene. The V end lost 3 bases, the J end lost 3 bases, and 14 bases lay between the germline ends. The CDR3 is made up of 16 amino acids.

J is TRBJ1-2 and V is TRBV30; a possible D gene is TRBD1 (6 bases). V was trimmed by 5 bases and J by 8 bases, leaving 21 bases between them. Per germline, CDR1 GTSNPN and CDR2 SVGIG (reference sequence). There are 14 residues in the CDR3. DNA of the CDR3: TGTGCCTGGGCCCGGGACATTCAAACTGGGGGCTACACCTTC. It encodes CAWARDIQTGGYTF.

The chain is built from TRBV6-5 and TRBJ1-5; D is undetermined. Trimming cost V 8 bases and J 2 bases, with 10 bases left between them. The length of the CDR3 is 13 residues. CDR1 is MNHEY and CDR2 is SVGAGI in the germline V gene. The DNA for the CDR3 is TGTGCCAGCGACGGGTCTGGCAATCAGCCCCAGCATTTT. It yields the protein CASDGSGNQPQHF.

V is TRBV6-1 and J is TRBJ1-2; D remains unclear. The germline CDR1 and CDR2 sequences are MNHNS and SASEGT. This CDR3 has 16 amino acids. V lost 2 bases, J lost 0 bases, and 13 bases lay in between. CDR3 residues: CASSEINSPSNYGYTF. The CDR3 bases are TGTGCCAGCAGTGAAATCAACAGCCCCTCTAACTATGGCTACACCTTC.

This clone was seen only a few times. The sample contains more than one DNA sequence encoding this CDR3. The rearrangement uses TRBV11-3 and TRBJ2-1; 7 bases are a match to TRBD1. With 1 base clipped from V and 6 bases from J, the junction kept 0 bases outside the gene matches. This CDR3 has 13 residues. Per the germline V gene, CDR1 is SGHNT and CDR2 is YENEEA. CDR3 coding DNA: TGTGCCAGCAGCTTAGCAGGGGGCAATGAGCAGTTCTTC. Amino acids: CASSLAGGNEQFF. Based on the CDR3 plus reference TRBV11-3 and TRBJ2-1, the full variable domain is EAGVVQSPRYKIIEKKQPVAFWCNPISGHNTLYWYLQNLGQGPELLIRYENEEAVDDSQLPKDRFSAERLKGVDSTLKIQPAELGDSAVYLCASSLAGGNEQFFGPGTRLTVL.

This chain connects TRBV28 to TRBJ2-3; D not certain. The germline gives CDR1 MDHEN, CDR2 SYDVKM. The V end was cut by 4 bases, the J end by 0 bases, with 11 bases between. CDR3 length: 15 amino acids. This CDR3 reads CASSSVKISTDTQYF. CDR3 sequence (DNA): TGTGCCAGCAGTTCAGTGAAGATAAGCACAGATACGCAGTATTTT.

The V gene is TRBV6-2 or TRBV6-3, the J gene TRBJ2-2; possible D gene TRBD2, 5 bases. The V and J ends lost 2 bases and 1 base respectively, with 11 bases between them. CDR1 and CDR2 (germline): MNHEY, SVGEGT. The length of the CDR3 is 16 residues. The CDR3 loop reads CASSYISVMNTGELFF. Here the CDR3 DNA reads TGTGCCAGCAGTTACATTAGCGTAATGAACACCGGGGAGCTGTTTTTT.

The chain uses TRBV30 and TRBJ1-6, with 9 bases aligning to TRBD1. Germline V gene sequence: CDR1 GTSNPN, CDR2 SVGIG (reference sequence). With V trimmed by 3 bases and J by 9 bases, 9 bases remained unmatched. The CDR3 is made up of 15 amino acids. The CDR3 protein is CAWSSGTGTFSPLHF. CDR3 DNA: TGTGCCTGGAGCTCCGGGACAGGGACTTTTTCACCCCTCCACTTT. Full variable domain (remainder filled in from reference TRBV30 and TRBJ1-6): SQTIHQWPATLVQPVGSPLSLECTVEGTSNPNLYWYRQAAGRGLQLLFYSVGIGQISSEVPQNLSASRPQDRQFILSSKKLLLSDSGFYLCAWSSGTGTFSPLHFGNGTRLTVT.

This clone has only one observation. This sequence joins TRBV5-8 and TRBJ1-5; unclear D gene. The V and J ends lost 0 bases and 3 bases respectively, with 13 bases between them. The CDR3 runs 16 residues. In germline, CDR1 is SGHTS, CDR2 YDEGEE. The CDR3 loop reads CASSLGGFGNNQPQHF. CDR3 nucleotide sequence: TGTGCCAGCAGCTTGGGAGGATTTGGCAACAATCAGCCCCAGCATTTT.

The chain combines TRBV7-3 with TRBJ1-4; 8 bases map to TRBD1. CDR3 size: 15 residues. Germline values: CDR1 SGHTA, CDR2 FQGTGA. Trimming at V came to 5 bases and at J to 8 bases, leaving 10 bases not matched to a gene. CDR3 sequence reads: CASSPPGGEKEKLFF. CDR3 DNA: TGTGCCAGCAGCCCCCCAGGGGGCGAGAAGGAAAAACTGTTTTTT.

The chain carries TRBV7-8 and TRBJ2-3, with no clear D. Trimming took 1 base from V and 0 from J, leaving 8 bases between them. Germline values: CDR1 SGHVS, CDR2 FQNEAQ. The CDR3 runs 15 residues. CDR3 residues: CASSLGQISTDTQYF. CDR3 nucleotide sequence: TGTGCCAGCAGCTTAGGTCAGATTAGCACAGATACGCAGTATTTT.

The chain is built from TRBV27 and TRBJ1-1; D is perhaps TRBD1 (6 bases). Germline lookup yields CDR1 MNHEY and CDR2 SMNVEV (reference sequence). There are 15 residues in the CDR3. Trimming removed 10 bases from V and 1 base from J, with 19 bases in between. For the CDR3, the DNA is TGTGCCACCTTGCCTATAGGGGGTACGAACACTGAAGCTTTCTTT. Its translation is CATLPIGGTNTEAFF.

The chain couples TRBV4-1 to TRBJ2-1; possibly TRBD2 for D (5 bases). Germline assignment: CDR1 MGHRA and CDR2 YSYEKL. The CDR3 spans 15 residues. V gave up 4 bases and J gave up 2 bases, with 12 bases separating them. The CDR3 sequence: CASSRSAGPYNEQFF. DNA for the CDR3: TGCGCCAGCAGCCGGTCGGCGGGCCCCTACAATGAGCAGTTCTTC.

This sequence joins TRBV2 and TRBJ2-1; 8 bases line up with TRBD1. The CDR3 contains 15 residues. The J segment lost 8 bases and the V segment lost 8 bases, leaving 14 bases of the junction unmatched. Germline CDR1 is SNHLY and CDR2 is FYNNEI. The CDR3 DNA sequence: TGTGCCAGCTTGGGGGACAGGAGTATGTCTGATGAGCAGTTCTTC. Protein sequence: CASLGDRSMSDEQFF.

The genes are TRBV9 and TRBJ2-7, with 7 bases lining up with TRBD1. The junction had 7 bases not matched to a gene; V was cut back by 1 base and J by 3 bases. CDR3 length: 15 residues. The V gene's germline CDR1 is SGDLS and CDR2 YYNGEE. CDR3 in DNA: TGTGCCAGCAGCGTAACAGGGGAGAGGGGCTACGAGCAGTACTTC. Its protein product is CASSVTGERGYEQYF.

The gene calls are TRBV6-5 and TRBJ1-2; the match to TRBD1 covers 7 bases. Germline V gene sequence: CDR1 MNHEY, CDR2 SVGAGI. V lost 6 bases, J lost 0 bases, and 7 bases stayed unmatched. There are 15 residues in the CDR3. Here the CDR3 DNA reads TGTGCCAGCAGGCTAGACAGGGAAACTAACTATGGCTACACCTTC. Amino acids: CASRLDRETNYGYTF.